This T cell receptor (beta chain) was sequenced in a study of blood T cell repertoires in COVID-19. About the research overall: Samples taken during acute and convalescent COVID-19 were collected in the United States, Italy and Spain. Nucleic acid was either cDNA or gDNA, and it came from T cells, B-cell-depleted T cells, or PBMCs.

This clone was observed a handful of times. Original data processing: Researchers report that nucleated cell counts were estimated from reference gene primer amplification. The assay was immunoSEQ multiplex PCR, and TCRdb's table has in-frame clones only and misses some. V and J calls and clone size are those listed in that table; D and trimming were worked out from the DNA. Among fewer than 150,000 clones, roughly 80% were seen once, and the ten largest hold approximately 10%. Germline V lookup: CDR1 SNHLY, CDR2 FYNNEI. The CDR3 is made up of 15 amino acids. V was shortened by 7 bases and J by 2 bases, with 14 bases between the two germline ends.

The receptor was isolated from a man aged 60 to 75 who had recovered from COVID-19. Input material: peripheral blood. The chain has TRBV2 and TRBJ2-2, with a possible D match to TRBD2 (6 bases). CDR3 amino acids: CASKVERANTGELFF. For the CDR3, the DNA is TGTGCCAGCAAGGTGGAGCGGGCAAACACCGGGGAGCTGTTTTTT.